Described below is a single T cell receptor (beta chain) sequence and its context. Clones were sequenced by immunoSEQ multiplex PCR, and TCRdb holds only the in-frame ones, with some missing. There are about 270,000 clones in the sample; nearly 90% occur only once, and 1% lies in the top ten. The sample is drawn from a study of blood T cell repertoires in COVID-19. This CDR3 is built from 12 residues. Trimming shortened V by 3 bases and J by 8 bases, and 10 bases separated the two germline ends. Germline V CDR1 and CDR2: SGHTA, FQGNSA. Specimen: PBMCs or T cells enriched from blood (not recorded which). J is TRBJ1-2 and V is TRBV7-2; possible D gene TRBD1, 6 bases. The sequence came from a woman in her twenties or thirties who had recovered from COVID-19. The CDR3 here is CASSFTGWGYTF. The DNA for the CDR3 is TGTGCCAGCAGCTTCACAGGGTGGGGCTACACCTTC.